This section outlines one T cell receptor beta chain sequence together with its context. Its antigen is unidentified. This specimen comes from a study of T cells in Graves' hyperthyroidism and ophthalmopathy. General study results and limits: Ophthalmopathy was predicted by the model a median of around 5.9 months ahead of onset.

What was amplified from RNA transcripts were TCR beta CDR3 regions. HTBI primers were employed in a first-round RT-PCR of the TCR CDR3. TCRdb processed the multiplex PCR reads anew with MiXCR; each CDR3 protein has one entry. Of approximately 690,000 distinct CDR3 sequences listed, less than 25% were seen once; the top ten hold under 35%. The CDR3 sequence is 14 residues long. Germline values: CDR1 SEHNR, CDR2 FQNEAQ (reference sequence). V shed 1 base, J shed 12 bases, and the junction held 7 bases outside the gene matches. Exclusions: uncontrolled infection, other autoimmune disease, pregnancy, lactation.

This receptor was taken from a man aged 25-40 years with Graves' ophthalmopathy. The rearrangement uses TRBV7-9 and TRBJ2-1; 9 positions match TRBD2. The sequenced material came from blood. The CDR3 DNA follows: TGTGCCAGCAGCTTAGAGGAAGCGGGAGGACGGCAGTTCTTC. Protein product: CASSLEEAGGRQFF.